This TCR beta chain is from a study of T cells after yellow fever vaccination. Study information: With SMART-Seq v4 Ultra Low Input, the fractions containing low cell numbers were prepared.

A 5'RACE template-switching step, the method used to make TCR cDNA, added a universal primer site and UMIs. A single record per CDR3 protein comes from TCRdb applying MiXCR to the 5' RACE reads. Of approximately 300,000 distinct CDR3 sequences listed, 9.5% to 12% were seen once; the top ten hold less than 3.5%. With 7 bases removed from V and 3 bases from J, the gap between germline ends came to 20 bases. The CDR3 totals 16 residues. Per germline, CDR1 MDHEN and CDR2 SYDVKM. This clonotype occurred many times. The clonotype comes from a man between 18 and 29 years old who received the YFV17D yellow fever vaccine. The sample was CD4+ T cells sorted from PBMCs, taken 45 days after the yellow fever booster vaccination. The V call is TRBV28, the J call TRBJ2-3; tentative D call: TRBD2 (5 bases). The CDR3 bases are TGTGCCAGCACCGATATGGACTTCGCCGAGACAGATACGCAGTATTTT. Translated, it gives CASTDMDFAETDTQYF.